Many counts were recorded for the clone carrying this T cell receptor (beta chain). Its target is not known. Every diagnosis used clinical symptoms, serum thyroxine and TRAb, thyroid ultrasound and orbital computed tomography. PBMCs were collected from a roughly 9.7 ml volume of fresh peripheral blood. The TCR beta CDR3 regions underwent amplification using RNA transcripts as the source. TCR CDR3 underwent first-round RT-PCR with the HTBI primer set. TCRdb reprocessed the multiplex PCR reads with MiXCR, giving one entry per CDR3 protein. In the table there are roughly 130,000 distinct CDR3 sequences, roughly a fifth of which are singletons. The data originate from a study of T cells in Graves' hyperthyroidism and ophthalmopathy. Across the study: Any treatment followed the collection of peripheral blood at initial diagnosis. Study-level points and caveats: From stable hyperthyroidism, ophthalmopathy was separated by a 13 V-J model.

This TCR was recovered from a woman between 45 and 65 years old with Graves' hyperthyroidism that later progressed to Graves' ophthalmopathy. The sample was blood.

The CDR3 spells CSARPPGQRNSPLHF. DNA of the CDR3: TGCAGTGCTCGTCCCCCGGGACAGAGAAATTCACCCCTCCACTTT. The V and J genes are TRBV20-1 and TRBJ1-6; 7 bases line up with TRBD1. The CDR3 spans 15 residues. Trimming at V came to 5 bases and at J to 7 bases, leaving 11 bases not matched to a gene. CDR1 DFQATT and CDR2 SNEGSKA come from the germline V gene (reference sequence).